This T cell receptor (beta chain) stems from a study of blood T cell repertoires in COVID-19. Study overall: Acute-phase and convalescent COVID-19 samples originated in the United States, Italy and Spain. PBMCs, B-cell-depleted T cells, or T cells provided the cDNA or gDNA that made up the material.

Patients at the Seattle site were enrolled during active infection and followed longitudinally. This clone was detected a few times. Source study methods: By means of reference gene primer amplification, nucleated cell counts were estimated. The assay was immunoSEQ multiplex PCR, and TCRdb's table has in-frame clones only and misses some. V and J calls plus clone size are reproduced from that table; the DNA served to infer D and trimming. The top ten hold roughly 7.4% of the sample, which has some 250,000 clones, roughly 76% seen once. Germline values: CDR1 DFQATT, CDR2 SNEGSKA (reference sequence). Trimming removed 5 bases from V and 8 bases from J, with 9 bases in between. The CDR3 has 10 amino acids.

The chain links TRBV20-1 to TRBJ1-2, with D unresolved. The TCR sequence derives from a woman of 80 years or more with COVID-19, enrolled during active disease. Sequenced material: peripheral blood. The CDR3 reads CSAPLRGYTF. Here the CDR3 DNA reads TGCAGTGCTCCCTTGCGGGGCTACACCTTC.